What follows are 9 T cell receptor beta chains derived from one specimen sequenced in a study of blood T cell repertoires in COVID-19. Profiled with immunoSEQ multiplex PCR; TCRdb holds only in-frame clones, not every one. The data show some 140,000 clones, with 70% to 90% seen just once and 13% held by the top ten. The source material was peripheral blood. These receptors were obtained from a human donor in a cohort sampled during active COVID-19.

This chain links TRBV12-5 with TRBJ2-4; 10 bases align to TRBD1. V shed 7 bases and J 8 bases; nucleotides not matched to a gene: 5. This CDR3 has 13 amino acids. Looked up from germline, CDR1 is LGHNT and CDR2 is FRNRAP. The CDR3 spells CASARQGADIQYF. The CDR3 DNA is TGTGCTAGTGCTCGACAGGGGGCAGACATTCAGTACTTC.

The chain employs TRBV10-2 and TRBJ1-1; D ambiguous. V was trimmed by 0 bases and J by 5 bases, leaving 7 bases between them. This CDR3 is 13 amino acids long. The germline CDR1 and CDR2 sequences are WSHSY and SAAADI. The CDR3 region is CASSESMSTEAFF. The CDR3 DNA is TGCGCCAGCAGTGAGTCGATGAGTACTGAAGCTTTCTTT.

The chain combines TRBV5-1 with TRBJ2-2; 8 bases line up with TRBD1. V dropped 7 bases and J dropped 1; count of bases not matched to a gene: 6. Germline assignment: CDR1 SGHRS and CDR2 YFSETQ. The CDR3 extends over 15 amino acids. The CDR3 sequence: CASRPGQGNTGELFF. In DNA form, the CDR3 reads TGCGCCAGCCGTCCCGGACAGGGGAACACCGGGGAGCTGTTTTTT.

The rearrangement links TRBV11-3 to TRBJ1-1; D gene ambiguous. Trimming took 1 base from V and 3 from J, leaving 6 bases between them. The CDR3 runs 13 residues. Germline V lookup: CDR1 SGHNT, CDR2 YENEEA. CDR3 DNA sequence: TGTGCCAGCAGCTTAGTTGCGTACACTGAAGCTTTCTTT. Its protein product is CASSLVAYTEAFF.

This clone was seen a few times. The sample has other DNA sequences that encode this CDR3 too. CDR3 residues: CASSLDSYEQYF. Written as DNA, the CDR3 is TGTGCCAGCAGTTTGGACAGCTACGAGCAGTACTTC. The gene calls are TRBV12-3 or TRBV12-4 and TRBJ2-7; D is possibly TRBD1 (6 bases). V was trimmed by 3 bases and J by 3 bases, leaving 6 bases between them. The CDR3 length is 12 residues.

This sequence joins TRBV5-1 and TRBJ1-4; 8 positions match TRBD1. Trimming removed 0 bases from V and 2 bases from J; junction bases left unmatched: 3. This CDR3 is 16 amino acids long. Germline V gene lookup returns CDR1 SGHRS and CDR2 YFSETQ. CDR3 nucleotides: TGCGCCAGCAGCTTGGCAGGGGGCGCGACTAATGAAAAACTGTTTTTT. It specifies CASSLAGGATNEKLFF.

Only one count was recorded for this clone. The chain couples TRBV3-1 (or the pseudogene TRBV3-2) to TRBJ2-7, with TRBD1 matching 8 bases. V shed 4 bases and J 3 bases; nucleotides not matched to a gene: 8. The CDR3 consists of 15 residues. Germline CDR1 is LGHDT and CDR2 is YNNKEL (reference sequence). The CDR3 sequence: CASSRGGQGVYEQYF. The CDR3, as DNA: TGTGCCAGCAGCCGAGGAGGACAGGGCGTCTACGAGCAGTACTTC.

The chain has TRBV2 and TRBJ2-7, with TRBD1 identical over 9 bases. Germline assignment: CDR1 SNHLY and CDR2 FYNNEI. With 6 bases clipped from V and 1 base from J, the junction kept 4 bases outside the gene matches. CDR3 length equals 14 residues. The CDR3 protein is CASRSGTGSYEQYF. The CDR3 nucleotides read TGTGCCAGCAGGTCCGGGACAGGGTCCTACGAGCAGTACTTC.

The chain uses TRBV7-3 and TRBJ2-2; a weak D match, TRBD2 (6 bases). V was shortened by 4 bases and J by 2 bases, with 11 bases between the two germline ends. Germline values: CDR1 SGHTA, CDR2 FQGTGA. CDR3 size: 15 residues. The CDR3 protein is CASSSGTPNTGELFF. The CDR3 DNA is TGTGCCAGCAGCTCAGGGACTCCCAACACCGGGGAGCTGTTTTTT.